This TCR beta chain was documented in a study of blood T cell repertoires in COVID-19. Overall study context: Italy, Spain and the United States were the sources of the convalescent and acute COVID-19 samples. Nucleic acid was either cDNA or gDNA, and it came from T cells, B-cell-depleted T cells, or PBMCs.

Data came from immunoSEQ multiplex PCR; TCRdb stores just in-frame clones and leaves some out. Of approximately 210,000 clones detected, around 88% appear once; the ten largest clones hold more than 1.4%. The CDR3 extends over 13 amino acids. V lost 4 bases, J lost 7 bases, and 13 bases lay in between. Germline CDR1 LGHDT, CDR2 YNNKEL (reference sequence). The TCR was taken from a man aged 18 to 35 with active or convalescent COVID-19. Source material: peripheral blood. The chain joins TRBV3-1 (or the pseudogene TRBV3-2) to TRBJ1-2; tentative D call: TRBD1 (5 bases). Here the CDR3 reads CASSLNAGGGYTF. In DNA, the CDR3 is TGTGCCAGCAGCCTAAACGCGGGGGGTGGCTACACCTTC.